The 5 T cell receptor beta chains below were found in one sample sequenced in a study of control samples from healthy donors and cancer patients. Sequenced by immunoSEQ multiplex PCR; TCRdb stores in-frame clones only, minus some. This table holds approximately 130,000 clones, 89% found once. The specimen was blood. The receptors shown here come from a man aged 50-60 years in good health.

This clone was seen just once. V gene TRBV9 combines with J gene TRBJ1-1; a possible D gene is TRBD1 (6 bases). V gave up 3 bases and J gave up 5 bases, with 14 bases separating them. From germline, CDR1 is SGDLS and CDR2 YYNGEE. CDR3 size: 14 residues. CDR3 in DNA: TGTGCCAGCAGCGCACAGGGTGAGTGGACTGAAGCTTTCTTT. Its translation is CASSAQGEWTEAFF.

This clone was seen a single time. The chain combines TRBV3-1 (or the pseudogene TRBV3-2) with TRBJ2-2; D may be TRBD2 (7 bases). Germline V gives CDR1 LGHDT, CDR2 YNNKEL (reference sequence). Trimming shortened V by 4 bases and J by 4 bases, and 19 bases separated the two germline ends. The CDR3 sequence is 17 residues long. This CDR3 is CASSRLLSGGVTGELFF. Here the CDR3 DNA reads TGTGCCAGCAGCCGCCTGTTATCGGGGGGCGTCACCGGGGAGCTGTTTTTT.

This clone was recorded at least ten times. V usage is TRBV25-1 and J usage is TRBJ2-7; D is ambiguous. The germline CDR1 and CDR2 sequences are MGHDK and SYGVNS. V dropped 8 bases and J dropped 2 bases, with 19 bases sitting between them. This CDR3 is 15 amino acids long. CDR3 protein: CASSSPRSGAYEQYF. Here the CDR3 DNA reads TGTGCCAGCTCCTCGCCCCGGTCTGGGGCCTACGAGCAGTACTTC.

This clone has a handful of counts. For the CDR3, the DNA is TGTGCCAGCAGTTACTGGACAGGTTTAGATGAGCAGTTCTTC. It yields the protein CASSYWTGLDEQFF. The rearrangement uses TRBV6-2 or TRBV6-3 and TRBJ2-1, with 7 nucleotides matching TRBD1. Germline trimming cut 1 base from V and 8 bases from J; bases unmatched to any gene: 5. This CDR3 is 14 amino acids long. CDR1 and CDR2 from the germline V gene are MNHEY and SVGEGT.

The chain employs TRBV9 and TRBJ1-6; 8 bases align to TRBD1. V gave up 4 bases and J gave up 9 bases; unmatched junction bases: 9. Germline lookup yields CDR1 SGDLS and CDR2 YYNGEE. The CDR3 has 15 residues. The CDR3 loop is CASSPRTGIGSPLHF. Here the CDR3 DNA reads TGTGCCAGCAGCCCCCGGACAGGGATCGGTTCACCCCTCCACTTT.